This T cell receptor beta chain comes out of a study of blood T cell repertoires in COVID-19 (dated by TCRdb to between 2020 and 2021). For the wider study: Samples from collaborators originated in the United States, Italy and Spain and spanned both the acute and convalescent phases of COVID-19. The samples were drawn from the first 160 participants of the ongoing ImmuneRACE study and from over 950 subjects provided by 6 global collaborators. The prospective study material was composed of cDNA or gDNA derived from T cells, B-cell-depleted T cells, or PBMCs. Deeply sampled blood TCRbeta repertoires from subjects exposed to, actively infected with, or recovered from COVID-19 were included in the dataset. The repertoires were released in a freely available public database intended as a resource for research on the immune response to SARS-CoV-2. The sample metadata nearly always contained a de-identified subject ID, COVID-19 status, age in years and sex. Where available, HLA class I and class II types were obtained from metadata supplied by the sample provider rather than from assay-based typing.

The immunoSEQ Assay, a bias-controlled multiplex PCR, was used to amplify TCRbeta CDR3 regions from genomic DNA. Regarding the original processing steps: The number of nucleated cells in each sample was estimated by amplification of reference gene primers within the assay. Sequence reads were collapsed and filtered to measure the absolute abundance of every unique TCRbeta CDR3 rearrangement. For each sample, productive Simpson clonality was calculated as the square root of Simpson's diversity index over productive rearrangements. TCRdb retrieved this table from immuneACCESS and kept in-frame rearrangements only. Not all clones are present; in checked studies, unresolved V genes account for under half, and no reason is known for the remainder. D and trimming were read from the DNA, whereas the V and J calls and clone size are those reported in that table. The sample has a few hundred thousand clones on record, roughly 89% of them singletons. Of the sample, 6.8% falls within the top ten clones.

Participants in the prospective study were enrolled through a virtual design, were aged about 18 to 100 years, and lived in some 24 United States geographic areas. To assign participants to cohorts, the prospective study relied on clinical history that participants themselves reported in a screening survey and a study questionnaire. Recovered participants in ImmuneRACE Cohort 3 were defined as having two consecutive negative NP/OP PCR tests, clearance from a healthcare professional, or resolution of symptoms. Each participant in the prospective study had whole blood, serum and a nasopharyngeal or oropharyngeal swab collected by mobile phlebotomists. Additional blood draws and questionnaires over an approximately two-month period could optionally be provided by prospective study participants. Before DNA extraction, blood samples from the prospective study were shipped at room temperature or frozen.

The CDR3 sequence holds 14 residues, the cysteine and phenylalanine included. The only DNA kept is the CDR3, 42 bases in frame from the first base. For CDR1 and CDR2, the germline V gene lists SGHDT and YYEEEE. V is clipped by 4 bases and J by 5 bases, and the sequence between their germline boundaries is 16 bases long. Here is what the overall study found, with its caveats: How much clinical and demographic metadata was included differed by source and by participant, and the metadata was provided uncurated.

Concerning this clone: It lacks a known antigen. No much larger clonotype is one base removed from it; base qualities were not supplied.

Sequencing used PBMCs or T cells enriched from blood (not recorded which). Rearrangement joined TRBV5-6 to TRBJ2-7; the D segment could be TRBD2, given 6 matching bases. This clonotype was obtained from a woman aged 40 to 50 who had recovered from COVID-19. The CDR3 region: CASSGLGGGDEQYF. The nucleotides are TGTGCCAGCAGCGGCCTGGGGGGAGGTGACGAGCAGTACTTC. The full variable domain, with segments outside the CDR3 supplied by the reference TRBV5-6 and TRBJ2-7 proteins, appears as DAGVTQSPTHLIKTRGQQVTLRCSPKSGHDTVSWYQQALGQGPQFIFQYYEEEERQRGNFPDRFSGHQFPNYSSELNVNALLLGDSALYLCASSGLGGGDEQYFGPGTRLTVT.